This TCR beta chain came from a study of blood T cell repertoires in COVID-19 (dated by TCRdb to about 2020). A note on the overall study: Samples from collaborators originated in the United States, Italy and Spain and spanned both the acute and convalescent phases of COVID-19. The prospective study material was composed of cDNA or gDNA derived from T cells, B-cell-depleted T cells, or PBMCs. The dataset comprised deeply sampled blood TCRbeta repertoires from subjects exposed to, actively infected with, or recovered from COVID-19. The repertoires were released in a freely available public database meant as a resource for research on the immune response to SARS-CoV-2. The samples were drawn from two sources: the first 160 participants of the ongoing ImmuneRACE study, and some 1,300 subjects contributed by 6 global collaborators. A de-identified subject ID, COVID-19 status, age in years and sex were almost always included in the sample metadata. Where available, HLA class I and class II types were obtained from metadata supplied by the sample provider rather than from assay-based typing. Broad study findings and their caveats: The quantity of clinical and demographic metadata differed by source and by participant and was supplied without curation.

The CDR3 goes from the cysteine to the phenylalanine over 13 residues. Of the read, only the CDR3 DNA is kept; its 39 bases are in frame from base 1. V is pared back by 4 bases and J by 5 bases, with 11 bases lying between the germline termini. The germline V gene (reference sequence) specifies MNHEY as CDR1 and SMNVEV as CDR2. Note on this clone: Its antigen is not yet known. Base qualities are missing; no much larger clone stands one base away.

Enrolling through a virtual design, the prospective study's participants ranged in age from roughly 18 to 89 years and lived across 20 to 30 United States geographic areas. In the prospective study, participants were assigned to cohorts based on the clinical history participants reported in a screening survey and a study questionnaire. For ImmuneRACE Cohort 3, a participant was defined as recovered based on two consecutive negative NP/OP PCR tests, clearance by a healthcare professional, or resolution of symptoms. In the prospective study, whole blood, serum and a nasopharyngeal or oropharyngeal swab were collected from each participant by mobile phlebotomists. Additional blood draws and questionnaires over an approximately two-month period could optionally be provided by prospective study participants. Prospective study blood samples were shipped either frozen or at room temperature before DNA extraction.

TCRbeta CDR3 regions were amplified from genomic DNA by means of the immunoSEQ Assay, a bias-controlled multiplex PCR. For the original study's pipeline: The number of nucleated cells in each sample was estimated by amplification of reference gene primers within the assay. To quantify the absolute abundance of each unique TCRbeta CDR3 rearrangement, sequence reads were collapsed and filtered. Productive Simpson clonality was computed per sample as the square root of Simpson's diversity index over productive rearrangements. TCRdb took this table from immuneACCESS and kept in-frame rearrangements with V and J called. Such tables lack part of the clones; where checked against another copy, unresolved V genes explain under half of the gap, and the rest is unexplained. The DNA was the basis for D and trimming; V, J and clone size are from that table. Recorded for this sample are about 240,000 clones; approximately 90% of them occurred a single time. The leading ten clones occupy just under 9% of the sample.

This receptor chain uses TRBV27 and TRBJ1-2, with the D gene not clear enough to name. This sequence originates from a man aged 35 to 55 who had recovered from COVID-19. The source material was PBMCs or T cells enriched from blood (not recorded which). The CDR3 here reads CASSSRVAYGYTF. The nucleotide sequence is given as TGTGCCAGCAGTTCGAGGGTAGCGTATGGCTACACCTTC.